This record looks at one T cell receptor beta chain sequence and its context. Its antigen target is currently unknown. Qualities for individual bases were not recorded, and no much larger clone is one base off. From a lookup of the germline V gene, CDR1 and CDR2 are SNHLY and FYNNEI. V loses 7 bases, J loses 2 bases, and the germline ends lie 12 bases apart. Counted from cysteine to phenylalanine, this CDR3 has 14 amino acids. Only the CDR3 part of the read is kept: 42 bases, read in frame from the first base. The cohort consisted of 600 to 750 healthy bone marrow donors. At the time of sampling, all cohort members were nominally healthy, though unrecorded immune exposures were likely present. The donor tested CMV seropositive, placing the donor among the roughly 300 seropositive members of the cohort. Each donor provided a peripheral blood sample, and peripheral blood mononuclear cells were used for TCR beta sequencing. Genomic DNA was extracted from the blood cell samples with the Qiagen DNeasy Blood Extraction Kit.

This sample is part of a study of cytomegalovirus exposure and HLA in healthy donors (dated 2017 in TCRdb). With regard to the full study: An earlier analysis of several hundred of the donors reported 276 Gb of sequence data and 100 million to 140 million unique TCR beta sequences from some 180 million T cells. An early release that covered fewer than 800 HLA-typed donors contained approximately 290 gigabases of sequencing data and tens of millions of unique TCR sequences. The genetic ancestry cluster associated with self-reported Caucasian donors included over 65% of the approximately 430 genotyped donors. The study aimed to test whether signatures of past pathogen exposure could be identified by cataloging public T cell receptors. The T cell repertoires of 666 subjects were profiled by immunosequencing and related to cytomegalovirus serostatus. Besides the first cohort of 666 subjects, a separate validation cohort made up of 95 to 150 different subjects was used. The study combined high-throughput TCR immunosequencing, statistical association of individual TCRs with disease status, and machine learning to predict cytomegalovirus infection status. A later analysis re-examined previously published TCR beta repertoires from roughly 720 donors and added high-resolution HLA genotyping to investigate patterns of TCR occurrence. Rather than using new phenotypic data, the later analysis identified candidate immune exposures from TCR beta sequences and from how often those sequences occurred across donors. An earlier analysis of fewer than 700 of the donors applied high-throughput TCR beta sequencing to assess whether each TCR beta V gene segment acted as functional or pseudogenic. Donor age, sex, ethnicity and CMV serostatus were compiled alongside the repertoire data. In a later genetic analysis, genome-wide SNP genotypes for about three fifths of the roughly 670 donors were used, and that subset was treated as a discovery cohort. Every discovery cohort repertoire had been produced on one sequencing platform. HLA typing included class I and class II loci at four-digit resolution. The number of donors typed differed by locus, with about 629-630 for A, B, C, DRB1 and DQB1, roughly 520 for DQA1, approximately 580 for DPA1, and some 450 for DPB1. Several DR-DQ haplotypes were handled as single units for association and clustering because linkage in the cohort was strong. Across 398 genotyped donors of the cohort, an average of about 220,000 unique TCR beta nucleotide sequences per donor were sequenced, and approximately 17% of those sequences were non-productive. Results and caveats for the whole study, not just this receptor: Some IMGT-functional V segments, including TRBV6-2 and TRBV6-3, could not be told apart with the 87-base-pair reads, so those segments were excluded. The authors suggested that the approach could potentially be generalized to other disease states and immunological phenotypes. In a later genetic analysis, fewer N-insertions in productive TCRs were reported among donors in an Asian-associated ancestry cluster than the 666-donor mean. Correlated functional status among segregating V segments might reflect linkage disequilibrium, but an unknown experimental factor could not be ruled out. Because HLA typing was missing for some donors at each locus, association tests included only the typed subset. The classifier was reported to diagnose cytomegalovirus status with high specificity and sensitivity in both the original cohort and the validation cohort. A further reported finding was that TCR beta sequences accurately predicted the HLA-A and HLA-B alleles for most subjects in the first cohort. An association between a missense DCLRE1C variant and V-gene and J-gene trimming of TCR beta chains was found in a later genetic analysis and replicated in an independent cohort. According to a later analysis, parvovirus B19, influenza, CMV and Epstein-Barr virus appeared linked to several top co-occurrence clusters. Sequencing depth was assumed to be roughly uniform across donors in the presence/absence analyses, though that assumption may not hold. The earlier analysis of approximately 540 of the donors excluded 15 to 20 rarely observed V segments, including chromosome 9 orphons, because counts were too low. The study gave a list of 150 to 200 TCR beta chains associated with cytomegalovirus. When HLA alleles, especially DR and DQ, strongly co-occurred, attributing TCR associations to individual alleles was difficult. Only TCR beta chains were sequenced in this cohort, and the absence of alpha or paired-chain data limited detectable features. An earlier analysis of approximately 570 of the donors showed that most TCR beta V segments appeared in productive rearrangements either about 90% or about 30% of the time, which broadly matched IMGT annotations. According to a later analysis, TCR association rates differed among HLA loci, with DRB1 alleles showing the most associated TCRs and HLA-C alleles showing the fewest. A later analysis found that HLA-associated TCR beta chains were more clonally expanded and had lower generation probabilities than equally common non-associated chains. While some public TCRs were present in many individuals, most TCR sequences turned up only very rarely across donors. A cluster of highly shared sequence variants was judged likely to be a technical artifact of the sequencing pipeline. Most CMV-associated TCR beta chains appeared to be HLA-restricted in a later analysis, and the HLA associations seemed to be driven largely by CMV exposure. Three of the identified cytomegalovirus-associated TCR beta chains were confirmed in vitro to be specific for cytomegalovirus antigens. In a later analysis, more than 15,000 TCR beta sequences were associated with specific HLA alleles at a false discovery rate of 0.05. The only immune exposure information available for the cohort was CMV serostatus.

The library was generated by the immunoSEQ multiplex PCR assay. The multiplex PCR relied on a mix of 60 forward primers for TCR Vbeta segments and 13 reverse primers for TCR Jbeta segments. A multiplex PCR assay on genomic DNA amplified the CDR3 region of rearranged TCR beta genes. The Illumina HiSeq System was used to sequence the amplified TCR beta libraries as 87-base-pair reads. The original pipeline was this. A later analysis counted approximately 76 million unique TCR beta chains across the 666 repertoires, and roughly 11 million of these chains were shared by at least two donors. A nearest-neighbor algorithm error-corrected the raw reads and collapsed the reads into unique sequences, merging closely related sequences to remove PCR and sequencing errors. Alignment of CDR3 sequences to IMGT reference sequences was used to assign V, D and J gene segments. Each retained sequence needed at least a six-nucleotide match to both a V gene segment and a J gene segment. A rearrangement was called productive if the CDR3 had no stop codons and remained in frame with V and J, and every other rearrangement was called non-productive. Following IMGT convention, CDR3 was defined as the stretch from the second conserved V-encoded cysteine to the conserved J-encoded phenylalanine. In an earlier analysis of around 540 of the donors, sequences lacking an unambiguous match to a single V gene segment were excluded. In an earlier analysis of approximately 590 of the donors, a V segment was called functional when productive rearrangements were above 56.7%, and segregating when the standard deviation between donors exceeded 5%. A statistical classification framework was built for diagnosing cytomegalovirus status from the catalog of TCR beta chain sequences. In a later analysis, TCR nucleotide sequences were compared against IMGT/GENE-DB human TR gene sequences so that V and J genes could be assigned. In a later analysis, CDR3 sequences and most-parsimonious VDJ recombination scenarios were assigned using the TCRdist pipeline. A later analysis defined each TCR beta chain by its CDR3 amino acid sequence plus V-gene family, and excluded reads lacking a unique V-gene family. A later analysis removed 592 highly shared, low-generation-probability nucleotide sequences to deal with suspected cross-contamination and a sequencing artifact. In a later analysis, a clonal expansion index was calculated for each public chain from normalized within-repertoire ranks of inferred template counts. Generation probabilities in a later analysis came from a VDJ recombination model fitted to out-of-frame rearrangements, and those results were checked against IGoR. Hypergeometric tests were used in a later analysis to score TCR-TCR, TCR-HLA and TCR-CMV co-occurrence, with a repertoire-size bias correction applied to the TCR pairs. False discovery rates were estimated in a later analysis by permuting HLA or CMV assignments 20 times. In a later analysis, co-occurring TCRs were grouped using DBSCAN, and TCRdist sequence similarity was added for clustering within HLA-allele-positive subsets. Repertoires with fewer than 30,000 or more than 120,000 public chains, plus five repertoires with anomalous nucleotide sharing, were excluded from co-occurrence clustering. TCRdb limited this immuneACCESS table to in-frame rearrangements with V and J called. A share of clones is missing; checked studies link under half to unresolved V genes, and the rest is unexplained. V, J and clone size reflect that table, while D and trimming were determined from the DNA. In all, the sample holds approximately 190,000 clones, and 83% of those were seen once. The ten largest clones add up to approximately 1.8% of the sample.

The chain is made from TRBV2 and TRBJ1-5, and possibly TRBD1, on 6 matching bases. The receptor comes from a man in his forties or fifties in good health and CMV-seropositive. Sequencing was performed on PBMCs. The DNA sequence follows: TGTGCCAGCAATCGACAGGAGCGCAATCAGCCCCAGCATTTT. Translated, this is CASNRQERNQPQHF.